The source of this TCR beta chain is a study of T cells in Graves' hyperthyroidism and ophthalmopathy (dated by TCRdb to between 2019 and 2020). Some background on the complete study: Peripheral blood samples were taken at the time of initial diagnosis, prior to any treatment. A discovery cohort of around 98 patients, approximately 45 with Graves' ophthalmopathy and 55 to 60 with stable Graves' hyperthyroidism, was used to find distinguishing TCR V-J signatures. Prospective prediction of ophthalmopathy was tested in an independent validation cohort of 18 to 20 hyperthyroidism patients and 17 patients who later progressed to ophthalmopathy. The roughly 100 discovery patients were randomly split 7:3 into training and test sets. In addition, the study compared T-cell repertoires in thyroid tissue and in blood from 6 or 7 Graves' hyperthyroidism patients. Once sampling was done, hyperthyroidism patients were given methimazole at a starting dose of 30 mg daily, whereas ophthalmopathy patients were given high-dose intravenous methylprednisolone. The paper reports TCR Vbeta CDR3 sequencing of over 130 peripheral blood samples: fewer than 50 ophthalmopathy, under 85 hyperthyroidism and around 17 progressor patients.

Overall results and qualifications from the work: In cross-validation, a model built on a 13 V-J signature told ophthalmopathy apart from stable hyperthyroidism with approximately 90% sensitivity and roughly 82% specificity, and in testing the same model reached 80%/75%. Sample size was not statistically predetermined, and blinding of investigators to group allocation was not performed. Most expanded thyroid clonotypes (frequency above 0.001) were also detected in blood, a finding suggesting that blood repertoires may reflect thyroid immune responses. In validation, the model predicted progression to ophthalmopathy with 60% to 71% sensitivity and approximately 72% specificity, a median of about 6.7 months before onset.

V drops 9 bases and J drops 3 bases, leaving 18 bases in between. Per the germline V gene, MDHEN is the CDR1 and SYDVKM is the CDR2. The CDR3 covers 15 residues, taking in both the cysteine and the phenylalanine. Of the read, only the CDR3 DNA is kept; its 45 bases are in frame from base 1. In the ophthalmopathy patients, disease was moderately to severely active, with a Clinical Activity Score of 3 or more, a NOSPECS grade of 4 or more, and a duration of less than 3 months. The study excluded patients with uncontrolled infections, other autoimmune diseases, pregnancy or lactation. Clinical symptoms, serum thyroxine and TRAb, thyroid ultrasound, and orbital computed tomography formed the basis for the diagnoses. PBMCs were isolated from about 9.1 ml of fresh peripheral blood by Ficoll-Paque density gradient centrifugation. Trizol reagent was used to extract total RNA, and RNA quality was then checked on an Agilent 2100 Bioanalyzer.

The sample holds many counts of this clonotype. Its antigen has not been determined. No base quality values were provided; no much bigger clone lies one nucleotide off. Amplification of TCR beta CDR3 regions was carried out from RNA transcripts. The first round of RT-PCR for the TCR CDR3 was performed with the HTBI primer set and the Qiagen OneStep RT-PCR kit. Libraries were constructed in a second round of multiplex PCR, after which size selection and purification were performed. Libraries were sequenced paired-end with 100 bp reads on an Illumina HiSeq2000. As for the authors' bioinformatics: SOAPnuke was used to process the raw data, throwing out any read that contained adapters or uncalled bases, had a mean Phred below 15, or lacked an exact constant-primer or identifier match. High-quality paired reads were merged with COPE v1.2.5, and unique nucleotide sequences were defined as clonotypes. MiTCR v1.1 was used to align clonotypes to the IMGT TRBV, TRBD and TRBJ reference segments. Analysis was restricted to V-J combinations with a frequency above 0.0001, which covered roughly 99% of repertoires. The TCS score was defined as the ratio of F50 (clonal expansion) to E x V (chaos), calculated using BLOSUM62-based TCRdist between CDR3 peptides within each V-J. Welch's t-statistics and random forest reduced approximately 520 V-J features to around 14, which were used in a naive Bayes classifier (R e1071). Through fastp at Q25 and MiXCR, TCRdb rebuilt clones from the public reads, retaining in-frame beta chains. Each entry is one CDR3 protein sequence, shown with its most common DNA and genes. V and J calls and clone size were set by TCRdb, not the authors. Recorded for this sample are under 250,000 distinct CDR3 sequences; approximately 23% of them occurred a single time. Roughly a third of the sample lies in the top ten.

The sample taken for sequencing was blood. Recombination joined TRBV28 with TRBJ1-3; matching of 6 bases hints at TRBD1 as the D gene. The clonotype comes from a woman in her forties with Graves' ophthalmopathy. CDR3 region: CASARGGGGGNTIYF. The sequence in DNA is TGTGCCAGTGCTCGGGGGGGGGGCGGTGGAAACACCATATATTTT.